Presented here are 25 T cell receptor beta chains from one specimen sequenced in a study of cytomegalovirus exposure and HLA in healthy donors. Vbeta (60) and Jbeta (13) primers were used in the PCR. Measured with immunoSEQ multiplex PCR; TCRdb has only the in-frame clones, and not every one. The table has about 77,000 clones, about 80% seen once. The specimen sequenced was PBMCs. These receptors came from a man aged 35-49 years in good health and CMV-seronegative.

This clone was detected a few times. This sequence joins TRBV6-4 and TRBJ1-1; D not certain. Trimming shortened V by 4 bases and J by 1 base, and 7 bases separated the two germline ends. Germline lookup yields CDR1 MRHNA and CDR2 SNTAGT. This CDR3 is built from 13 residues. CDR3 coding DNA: TGTGCCAGCAGTGTGGCGGAGAACACTGAAGCTTTCTTT. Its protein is CASSVAENTEAFF.

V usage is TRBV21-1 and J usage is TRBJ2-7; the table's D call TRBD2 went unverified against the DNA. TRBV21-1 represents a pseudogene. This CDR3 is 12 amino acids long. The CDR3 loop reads CARTSGSYEQYF. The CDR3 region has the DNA TGTGCGAGGACTAGCGGCTCCTACGAGCAGTACTTC.

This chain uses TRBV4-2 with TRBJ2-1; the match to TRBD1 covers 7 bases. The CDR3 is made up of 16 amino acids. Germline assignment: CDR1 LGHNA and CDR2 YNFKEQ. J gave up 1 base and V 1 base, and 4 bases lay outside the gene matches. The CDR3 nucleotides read TGTGCCAGCAGCCAAGTTTCGGGACAGTCCTACAATGAGCAGTTCTTC. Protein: CASSQVSGQSYNEQFF.

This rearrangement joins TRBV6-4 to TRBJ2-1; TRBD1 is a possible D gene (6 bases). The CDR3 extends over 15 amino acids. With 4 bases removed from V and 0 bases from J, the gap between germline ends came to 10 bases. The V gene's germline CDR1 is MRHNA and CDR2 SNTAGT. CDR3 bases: TGTGCCAGCAGTGTTCAGGGGAGCTCCTACAATGAGCAGTTCTTC. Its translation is CASSVQGSSYNEQFF.

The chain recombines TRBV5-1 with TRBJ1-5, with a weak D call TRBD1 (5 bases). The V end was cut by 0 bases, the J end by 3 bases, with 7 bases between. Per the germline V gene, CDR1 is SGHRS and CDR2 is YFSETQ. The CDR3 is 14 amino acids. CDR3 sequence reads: CASSLGGINQPQHF. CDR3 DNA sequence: TGCGCCAGCAGCTTGGGGGGCATCAATCAGCCCCAGCATTTT.

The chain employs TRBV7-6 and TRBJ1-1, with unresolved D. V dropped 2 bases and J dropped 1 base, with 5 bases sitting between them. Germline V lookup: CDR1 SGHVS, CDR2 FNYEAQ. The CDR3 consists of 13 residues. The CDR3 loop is CASSLNRNTEAFF. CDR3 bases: TGTGCCAGCAGCTTAAACAGGAACACTGAAGCTTTCTTT. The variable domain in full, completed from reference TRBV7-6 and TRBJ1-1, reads GAGVSQSPRYKVTKRGQDVALRCDPISGHVSLYWYRQALGQGPEFLTYFNYEAQQDKSGLPNDRFSAERPEGSISTLTIQRTEQRDSAMYRCASSLNRNTEAFFGQGTRLTVV.

CDR3 protein: CASGEQGARSYTF. DNA of the CDR3: TGTGCCAGCGGGGAACAGGGGGCTCGGAGCTACACCTTC. V usage is TRBV27 and J usage is TRBJ1-2; 9 bases are shared with TRBD1. CDR3 length: 13 residues. J gave up 9 bases and V 8 bases, and 10 bases lay outside the gene matches. The germline V gene encodes CDR1 MNHEY and CDR2 SMNVEV (reference sequence).

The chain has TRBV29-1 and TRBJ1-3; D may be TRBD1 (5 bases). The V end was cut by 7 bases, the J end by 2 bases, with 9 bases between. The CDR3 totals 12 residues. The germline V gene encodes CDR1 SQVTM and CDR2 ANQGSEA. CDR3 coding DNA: TGCAGCGCCCGACAGACTGGAAACACCATATATTTT. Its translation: CSARQTGNTIYF.

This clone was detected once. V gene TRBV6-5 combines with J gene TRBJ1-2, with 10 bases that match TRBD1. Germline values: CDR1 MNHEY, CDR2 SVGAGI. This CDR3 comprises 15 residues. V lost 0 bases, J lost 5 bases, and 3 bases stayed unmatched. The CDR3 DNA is TGTGCCAGCAGTTACTCGGGACAGGGGAGGTATGGCTACACCTTC. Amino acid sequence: CASSYSGQGRYGYTF.

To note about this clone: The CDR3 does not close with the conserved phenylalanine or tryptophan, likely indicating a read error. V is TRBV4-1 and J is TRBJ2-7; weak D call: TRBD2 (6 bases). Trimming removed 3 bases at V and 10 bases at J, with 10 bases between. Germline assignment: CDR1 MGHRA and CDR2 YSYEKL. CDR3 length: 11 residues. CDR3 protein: CASSQEGRQYL. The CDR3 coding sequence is TGCGCCAGCAGCCAGGAGGGGAGACAGTACCTC.

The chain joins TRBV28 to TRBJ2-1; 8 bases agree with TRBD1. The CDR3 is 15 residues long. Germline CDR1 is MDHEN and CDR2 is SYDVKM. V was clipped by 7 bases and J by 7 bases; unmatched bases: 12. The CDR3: CASTQPAGTGNEQFF. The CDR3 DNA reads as TGTGCCAGCACCCAGCCGGCAGGGACAGGAAATGAGCAGTTCTTC.

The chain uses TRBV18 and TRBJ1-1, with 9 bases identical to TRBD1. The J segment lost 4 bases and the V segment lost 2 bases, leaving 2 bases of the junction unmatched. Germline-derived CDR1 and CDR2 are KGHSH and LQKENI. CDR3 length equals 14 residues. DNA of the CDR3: TGTGCCAGCTCACCAGAGACAGGGGGCACTGAAGCTTTCTTT. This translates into CASSPETGGTEAFF.

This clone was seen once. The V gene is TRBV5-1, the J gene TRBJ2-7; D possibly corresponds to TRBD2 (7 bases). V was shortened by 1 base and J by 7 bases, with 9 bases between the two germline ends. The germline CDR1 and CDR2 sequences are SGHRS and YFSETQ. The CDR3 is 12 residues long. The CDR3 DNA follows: TGCGCCAGCAGCTTGAGGGGGGGGGAGCAGTACTTC. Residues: CASSLRGGEQYF.

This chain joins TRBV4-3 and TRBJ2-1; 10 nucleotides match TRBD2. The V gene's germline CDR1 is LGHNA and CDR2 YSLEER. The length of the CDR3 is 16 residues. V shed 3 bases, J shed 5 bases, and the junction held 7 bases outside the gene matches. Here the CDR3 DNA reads TGCGCCAGCAGCCACGCACTAGCGGGGCTAGACAATGAGCAGTTCTTC. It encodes CASSHALAGLDNEQFF.

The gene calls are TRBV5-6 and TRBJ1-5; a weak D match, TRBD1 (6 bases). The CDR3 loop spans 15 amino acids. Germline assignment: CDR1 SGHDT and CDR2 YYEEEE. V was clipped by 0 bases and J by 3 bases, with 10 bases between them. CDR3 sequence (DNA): TGTGCCAGCAGCTTGGATGGGGGCTACAATCAGCCCCAGCATTTT. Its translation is CASSLDGGYNQPQHF.

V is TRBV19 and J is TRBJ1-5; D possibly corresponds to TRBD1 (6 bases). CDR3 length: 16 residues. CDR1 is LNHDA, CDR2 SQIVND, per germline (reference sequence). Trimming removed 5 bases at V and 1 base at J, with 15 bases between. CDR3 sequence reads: CASSPGTPWSNQPQHF. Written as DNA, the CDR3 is TGTGCCAGTAGTCCCGGGACACCTTGGAGCAATCAGCCCCAGCATTTT.

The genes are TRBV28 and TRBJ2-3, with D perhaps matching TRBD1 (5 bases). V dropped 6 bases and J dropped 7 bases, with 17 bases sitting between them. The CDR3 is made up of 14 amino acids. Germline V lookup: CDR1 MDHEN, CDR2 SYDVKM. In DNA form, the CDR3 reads TGTGCCAGCAGCCTAGGTGCAGGGCTATATACGCAGTATTTT. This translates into CASSLGAGLYTQYF.

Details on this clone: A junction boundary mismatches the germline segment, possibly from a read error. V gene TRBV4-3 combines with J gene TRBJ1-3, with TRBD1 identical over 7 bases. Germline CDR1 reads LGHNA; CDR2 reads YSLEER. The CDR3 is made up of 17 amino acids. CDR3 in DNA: TGCGCCAGCCGCCAAGATGACAGGGTTAACTCTGGAAACACCATATATTTT. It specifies CASRQDDRVNSGNTIYF.

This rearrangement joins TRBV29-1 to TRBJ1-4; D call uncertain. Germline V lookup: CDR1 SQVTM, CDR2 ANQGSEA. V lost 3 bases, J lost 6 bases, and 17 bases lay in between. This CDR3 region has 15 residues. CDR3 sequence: CSVDEGPLGDEKLFF. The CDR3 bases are TGCAGCGTTGACGAGGGTCCGCTAGGTGATGAAAAACTGTTTTTT.

CDR3: CASSESPDKNTEAFF. The DNA of the CDR3 is TGTGCCAGCAGTGAATCCCCAGATAAGAACACTGAAGCTTTCTTT. The chain has TRBV6-1 and TRBJ1-1; D ambiguous. Germline CDR1 reads MNHNS; CDR2 reads SASEGT. V was clipped by 2 bases and J by 1 base, with 11 bases between them. CDR3 length: 15 amino acids.

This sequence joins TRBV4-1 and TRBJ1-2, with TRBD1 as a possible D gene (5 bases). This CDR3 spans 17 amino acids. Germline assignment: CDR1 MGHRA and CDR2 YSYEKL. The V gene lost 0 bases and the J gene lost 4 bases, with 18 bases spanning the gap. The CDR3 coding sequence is TGCGCCAGCAGCCAAGATCGGGGACTAGGGAATATCTATGGCTACACCTTC. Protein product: CASSQDRGLGNIYGYTF.

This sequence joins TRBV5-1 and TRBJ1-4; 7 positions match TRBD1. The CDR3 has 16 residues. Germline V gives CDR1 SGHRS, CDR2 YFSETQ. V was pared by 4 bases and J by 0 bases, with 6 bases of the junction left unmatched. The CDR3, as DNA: TGCGCCAGCAGCCTTAGGGACAGCGCAACTAATGAAAAACTGTTTTTT. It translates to CASSLRDSATNEKLFF.

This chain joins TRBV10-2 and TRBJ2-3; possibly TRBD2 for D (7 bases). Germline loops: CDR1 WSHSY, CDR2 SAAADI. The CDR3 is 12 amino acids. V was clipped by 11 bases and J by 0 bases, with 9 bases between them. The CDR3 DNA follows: TGCGCCGCGGGGGCCAGCACAGATACGCAGTATTTT. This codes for CAAGASTDTQYF.

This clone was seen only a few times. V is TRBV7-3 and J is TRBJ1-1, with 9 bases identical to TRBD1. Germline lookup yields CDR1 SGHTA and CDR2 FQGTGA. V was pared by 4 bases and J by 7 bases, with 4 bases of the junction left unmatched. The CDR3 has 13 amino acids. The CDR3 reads CASSSTGGGEAFF. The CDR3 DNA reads TGTGCCAGCAGCTCGACAGGGGGTGGTGAAGCTTTCTTT. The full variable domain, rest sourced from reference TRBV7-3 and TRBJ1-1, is GAGVSQTPSNKVTEKGKYVELRCDPISGHTALYWYRQSLGQGPEFLIYFQGTGAADDSGLPNDRFFAVRPEGSVSTLKIQRTERGDSAVYLCASSSTGGGEAFFGQGTRLTVV.

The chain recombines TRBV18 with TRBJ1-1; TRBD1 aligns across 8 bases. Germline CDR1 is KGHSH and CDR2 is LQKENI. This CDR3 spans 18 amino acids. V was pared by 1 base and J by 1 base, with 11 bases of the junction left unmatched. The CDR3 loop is CASSPLVGQGQENTEAFF. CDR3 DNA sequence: TGTGCCAGCTCACCACTCGTCGGTCAGGGACAGGAGAACACTGAAGCTTTCTTT.